Following are 32 T cell receptor beta chains from one sample sequenced in a study of post-analysis software for immune sequencing data. Sequencing libraries made from TCR beta cDNA carried unique molecular identifiers. TCRdb processed the PCR reads anew with MiXCR; each CDR3 protein has one entry. The table lists fewer than 600,000 distinct CDR3 sequences, roughly 46% of them singletons. The antigens of these receptors remain unknown. Study conclusions and caveats: Five or six TRBV segments, TRBV5-6, TRBV5-1 and TRBV20-1 among them, were found more frequent in patients than controls.

Sequencing was done on a sample of blood. These receptors came from a girl aged 10 to 17 with multiple sclerosis.

The chain employs TRBV24-1 and TRBJ1-5; 9 nucleotides match TRBD1. The CDR3 extends over 17 amino acids. V trimming: 3 bases; J trimming: 6 bases; junction bases outside the gene matches: 11. Per germline, CDR1 KGHDR and CDR2 SFDVKD. The CDR3 DNA sequence: TGTGCCACCAGTGATCCAGGGACAGGGATGATCACTCAGCCCCAGCATTTT. Its translation: CATSDPGTGMITQPQHF.

A remark on this clonotype: The junction shows a germline mismatch at one end, possibly a read error. The chain couples TRBV28 to TRBJ1-6; 7 nucleotides match TRBD1. From germline, CDR1 is MDHEN and CDR2 SYDVKM. The CDR3 has 15 residues. The DNA of the CDR3 is TGTGCCAGCAGCCTGGGACAGAGACCCAATTCACTCCTCCACTTT. Amino acid sequence: CASSLGQRPNSLLHF.

The genes are TRBV12-3 or TRBV12-4 and TRBJ2-5; the match to TRBD1 covers 7 bases. The CDR3 contains 15 residues. Losses at the gene ends were 1 base for V and 5 bases for J; bases not matched to a gene: 7. CDR3 DNA: TGTGCCAGCAGTTTAGGCGCAGGGGGAAGCGAGACCCAGTACTTC. The encoded protein is CASSLGAGGSETQYF.

This clonotype turned up a few times. DNA for the CDR3: TGTGCCAGCAGTTACGGGAGCGGGTCCTACAATGAGCAGTTCTTC. It yields the protein CASSYGSGSYNEQFF. V gene TRBV6-2 or TRBV6-3 combines with J gene TRBJ2-1, with D tentatively TRBD2 (6 bases). There are 15 residues in the CDR3. Germline V gives CDR1 MNHEY, CDR2 SVGEGT. Trimming removed 2 bases from V and 1 base from J, with 9 bases in between.

The chain combines TRBV6-2 or TRBV6-3 with TRBJ2-7; no reliable D call. Trimming took off 6 bases at V and 2 bases at J, with 11 bases between the two ends. The CDR3 is 13 residues long. Looked up from germline, CDR1 is MNHEY and CDR2 is SVGEGT. The CDR3 here is CASSFHIAYEQYF. The CDR3 DNA reads as TGTGCCAGCAGCTTTCATATAGCCTACGAGCAGTACTTC.

This chain links TRBV29-1 with TRBJ2-3; 8 bases line up with TRBD2. Per germline, CDR1 SQVTM and CDR2 ANQGSEA. The trim removed 4 bases at V and 1 base at J, leaving 7 bases unmatched. The CDR3 is 15 amino acids. The CDR3 DNA sequence: TGCAGCGTTGGCGAACGAGCGGGAGGCACAGATACGCAGTATTTT. This codes for CSVGERAGGTDTQYF.

The chain joins TRBV29-1 to TRBJ2-5, with TRBD1 matching 8 bases. The J call may be faulty, since TRBJ2-7 better matches the DNA end. Germline V gives CDR1 SQVTM, CDR2 ANQGSEA. CDR3 size: 15 residues. CDR3 nucleotide sequence: TGCAGCGTTGAAGATGGACAGGGTCCATCCTACGAGCAGTACTTC. This gives the protein CSVEDGQGPSYEQYF.

The genes are TRBV4-1 and TRBJ1-6; no definite D call. Germline V gene data show CDR1 as MGHRA and CDR2 as YSYEKL. This CDR3 spans 13 amino acids. V gave up 3 bases and J gave up 7 bases, with 7 bases separating them. The CDR3 DNA is TGCGCCAGCAGCCAGGATGGGAATTCACCCCTCCACTTT. Its protein is CASSQDGNSPLHF.

This clonotype was counted between two and nine times. V and J are TRBV20-1 and TRBJ2-7, with D unresolved. The V gene lost 3 bases and the J gene lost 3 bases, with 12 bases spanning the gap. CDR1 and CDR2 (germline): DFQATT, SNEGSKA (reference sequence). The length of the CDR3 is 13 residues. CDR3 in DNA: TGCAGTGCTAGTCAGCAGCCTATCTACGAGCAGTACTTC. Translated: CSASQQPIYEQYF.

This clonotype occurred a few times. The rearrangement uses TRBV3-1 and TRBJ2-1, with D uncertain. Germline values: CDR1 LGHDT, CDR2 YNNKEL (reference sequence). The CDR3 runs 12 residues. With 1 base removed from V and 9 bases from J, the gap between germline ends came to 7 bases. CDR3: CASSQGRGEQFF. The CDR3 nucleotides read TGTGCCAGCAGCCAAGGTAGAGGTGAGCAGTTCTTC.

Of note for this clonotype: Likely a read error: the CDR3 ends without its conserved phenylalanine or tryptophan. V usage is TRBV29-1 and J usage is TRBJ2-1; 7 nucleotides line up with TRBD2. Germline lookup yields CDR1 SQVTM and CDR2 ANQGSEA. The trim removed 3 bases at V and 0 bases at J, leaving 2 bases unmatched. The CDR3 has 14 residues. The CDR3 here is CSVDQRGSYNEQFL. As DNA, the CDR3 is TGCAGCGTTGATCAGCGGGGCTCCTACAATGAGCAGTTCCTC.

This clonotype was recorded a few times. The rearrangement links TRBV2 to TRBJ2-5, with 11 bases lining up with TRBD1. CDR1 is SNHLY, CDR2 FYNNEI, per germline. There are 15 residues in the CDR3. With 6 bases clipped from V and 3 bases from J, the junction kept 6 bases outside the gene matches. The CDR3 nucleotides are TGTGCCAGCAGGAGGACAGGGGGCGCAGAAGAGACCCAGTACTTC. Protein sequence: CASRRTGGAEETQYF.

The chain recombines TRBV5-1 with TRBJ2-1, with 11 bases matching TRBD1. J gave up 8 bases and V 6 bases, and 10 bases lay outside the gene matches. From germline, CDR1 is SGHRS and CDR2 YFSETQ. The CDR3 runs 15 residues. CDR3 sequence: CASNHRTGGVDEQFF. The CDR3 nucleotides are TGCGCCAGCAACCACCGGACAGGGGGCGTGGATGAGCAGTTCTTC.

The chain recombines TRBV20-1 with TRBJ2-1; no clear D. Trimming pared 5 bases from V and 0 bases from J, leaving 14 bases between. Germline CDR1 and CDR2: DFQATT and SNEGSKA (reference sequence). This CDR3 has 15 amino acids. The CDR3 reads CSAPQTSSSYNEQFF. The CDR3 DNA is TGCAGTGCTCCCCAGACTTCCAGCTCCTACAATGAGCAGTTCTTC.

This clonotype was detected only a few times. This rearrangement joins TRBV20-1 to TRBJ2-1; the match to TRBD2 covers 10 bases. V lost 7 bases and J lost 0; bases outside the gene matches: 9. This CDR3 spans 16 amino acids. From germline, CDR1 is DFQATT and CDR2 SNEGSKA (reference sequence). The CDR3 loop is CSVRLAGPHSYNEQFF. CDR3 coding DNA: TGCAGTGTTCGACTAGCGGGCCCCCACTCCTACAATGAGCAGTTCTTC.

As concerns this clonotype: One end of the junction does not line up with germline, which may come from a read error. The chain has TRBV12-3 or TRBV12-4 and TRBJ2-1; 9 bases agree with TRBD2. CDR3 size: 14 residues. In DNA form, the CDR3 reads TGTGCCGGCAGTATAGCGGGAGTCTACAATGAGCAGTTCTTC. This translates into CAGSIAGVYNEQFF.

The DNA of the CDR3 is TGCAGCGTTGAGCTTCCTAACACAGATACGCAGTATTTT. It specifies CSVELPNTDTQYF. The V and J genes are TRBV29-1 and TRBJ2-3; D remains unclear. With 3 bases removed from V and 2 bases from J, the gap between germline ends came to 9 bases. The germline gives CDR1 SQVTM, CDR2 ANQGSEA. This CDR3 has 13 amino acids.

The chain has TRBV20-1 and TRBJ2-1, with 8 bases aligning to TRBD2. The junction had 3 bases not matched to a gene; V was cut back by 5 bases and J by 3 bases. CDR1 and CDR2 from the germline V gene are DFQATT and SNEGSKA (reference sequence). The CDR3 totals 13 residues. The CDR3 nucleotides are TGCAGTGCTGCGGGAGGAGTCTACAATGAGCAGTTCTTC. Its protein product is CSAAGGVYNEQFF.

The chain carries TRBV5-1 and TRBJ2-3; TRBD2 agrees at 12 bases. The length of the CDR3 is 16 residues. The germline gives CDR1 SGHRS, CDR2 YFSETQ. Trimming took 4 bases from V and 2 from J; bases not matched to a gene: 5. For the CDR3, the DNA is TGCGCCAGCAGCCCACTAGCGGGGGGCGCCACAGATACGCAGTATTTT. Its translation is CASSPLAGGATDTQYF.

The V and J genes are TRBV12-3 or TRBV12-4 and TRBJ1-2; 9 bases line up with TRBD1. There are 14 residues in the CDR3. V shed 5 bases and J 3 bases; nucleotides not matched to a gene: 4. For the CDR3, the DNA is TGTGCCAGCAGTCGGACAGGGGCCTACTATGGCTACACCTTC. As protein: CASSRTGAYYGYTF.

This clonotype was counted a few times. This chain uses TRBV28 with TRBJ2-3, with 8 nucleotides matching TRBD1. The V gene end was trimmed by 3 bases and the J gene end by 7 bases; junction bases not matched to a gene: 9. CDR1 is MDHEN, CDR2 SYDVKM, per germline. This CDR3 spans 15 amino acids. Here the CDR3 reads CASSLGTGGSHTQYF. The CDR3 DNA is TGTGCCAGCAGTTTGGGGACAGGAGGGTCACATACGCAGTATTTT.

This rearrangement joins TRBV11-2 to TRBJ2-2; D possibly corresponds to TRBD2 (5 bases). CDR3 length: 16 amino acids. With 2 bases removed from V and 8 bases from J, the gap between germline ends came to 18 bases. Per the germline V gene, CDR1 is SGHAT and CDR2 is FQNNGV. The CDR3 loop is CASSLSASYEEGELFF. CDR3 DNA sequence: TGTGCCAGCAGCTTATCGGCTAGCTATGAAGAGGGGGAGCTGTTTTTT.

This clonotype was picked up a small number of times. One end of the junction varies from germline; a read error may be responsible. The chain is built from TRBV6-6 and TRBJ2-7; 10 bases map to TRBD1. Looked up from germline, CDR1 is MNHNY and CDR2 is SVGAGI (reference sequence). There are 15 residues in the CDR3. DNA for the CDR3: TGTGCTAGCAGTTACTCGGGACAGGGGCCCTACGAGCAGTACTTC. Translated, it gives CASSYSGQGPYEQYF.

This chain links TRBV12-3 or TRBV12-4 with TRBJ2-1; weak D call: TRBD2 (6 bases). The CDR3 sequence is 16 residues long. Trimming stripped 2 bases from V and 5 bases from J, with 16 bases between. In nucleotides, the CDR3 is TGTGCCAGCAGTTTAATGGCGGGAAAGGTCCACAATGAGCAGTTCTTC. This sequence encodes CASSLMAGKVHNEQFF.

The table lists this clonotype with a count of one. The CDR3 nucleotides read TGTGCCACCAGCAGAGATATGGGACAGGGGGACACCCAGTACTTC. Translating it yields CATSRDMGQGDTQYF. V is TRBV15 and J is TRBJ2-5; 11 bases fit TRBD1. Losses at the gene ends were 0 bases for V and 8 bases for J; bases not matched to a gene: 5. CDR1 is LNHNV, CDR2 YYDKDF, per germline (reference sequence). CDR3 length equals 15 residues.

Concerning this clonotype itself: A junction end diverges from the germline sequence, so it may reflect a read error. The chain carries TRBV12-3 or TRBV12-4 and TRBJ2-3; TRBD2 agrees at 7 bases. CDR3 length equals 12 residues. This chain's CDR3 is CASRLGGDMQYF. In DNA form, the CDR3 reads TGTGCCAGCAGGTTGGGAGGGGATATGCAGTATTTT.

This clonotype was counted between two and nine times. V and J are TRBV29-1 and TRBJ2-5; D could derive from TRBD1 or TRBD2 (6 bases each). The CDR3 has 15 residues. Germline-derived CDR1 and CDR2 are SQVTM and ANQGSEA. V dropped 6 bases and J dropped 5 bases, with 22 bases sitting between them. CDR3 in DNA: TGCAGCGTACCGGCGTCGGGGGCTTCATATGAGACCCAGTACTTC. It codes for CSVPASGASYETQYF.

This clonotype was detected only a few times. The J gene is TRBJ2-7, the V gene TRBV7-9; TRBD1 is a possible D gene (5 bases). V gave up 1 base and J gave up 5 bases, with 18 bases separating them. CDR1 and CDR2 from the germline V gene are SEHNR and FQNEAQ (reference sequence). The CDR3 consists of 16 residues. CDR3 DNA: TGTGCCAGCAGCTTAGACTCAGGGATCGCCCAAGACGAGCAGTACTTC. This translates into CASSLDSGIAQDEQYF.

This clonotype was seen more than once but under ten times. The chain is built from TRBV24-1 and TRBJ2-6; D gene unclear. The CDR3 runs to 16 residues. Looked up from germline, CDR1 is KGHDR and CDR2 is SFDVKD. V was cut by 3 bases and J by 1 base, with 9 bases left in between. The CDR3 region has the DNA TGTGCCACCAGTGATGGGTTTCCTTCTGGGGCCAACGTCCTGACTTTC. This sequence encodes CATSDGFPSGANVLTF.

This clonotype was recorded a few times. The chain recombines TRBV18 with TRBJ2-1, with TRBD2 as a possible D gene (5 bases). CDR3 length: 14 residues. Trimming left V 3 bases short and J 3 bases short, with 9 bases between. CDR1 and CDR2 from the germline V gene are KGHSH and LQKENI. The CDR3 reads CASSPSGIYNEQFF. The CDR3 nucleotides read TGTGCCAGCTCACCGTCGGGGATCTACAATGAGCAGTTCTTC.

V and J are TRBV7-2 and TRBJ2-7; D possibly uses TRBD1 or TRBD2 (5 bases each). CDR3 length: 12 amino acids. The V end lost 5 bases, the J end lost 4 bases, and 9 bases lay between the germline ends. Looked up from germline, CDR1 is SGHTA and CDR2 is FQGNSA. The CDR3 here is CASSQWGYEQYF. CDR3 DNA sequence: TGTGCCAGCAGCCAGTGGGGGTACGAGCAGTACTTC.

This clonotype came up once. V is TRBV25-1 and J is TRBJ2-7; no clear D gene. Germline V CDR1 and CDR2: MGHDK, SYGVNS. The length of the CDR3 is 14 residues. V was pared by 6 bases and J by 5 bases, with 17 bases between. For the CDR3, the DNA is TGTGCCAGCAGCAAGGTTGGATCTGTTGACGAGCAGTACTTC. Residues: CASSKVGSVDEQYF.